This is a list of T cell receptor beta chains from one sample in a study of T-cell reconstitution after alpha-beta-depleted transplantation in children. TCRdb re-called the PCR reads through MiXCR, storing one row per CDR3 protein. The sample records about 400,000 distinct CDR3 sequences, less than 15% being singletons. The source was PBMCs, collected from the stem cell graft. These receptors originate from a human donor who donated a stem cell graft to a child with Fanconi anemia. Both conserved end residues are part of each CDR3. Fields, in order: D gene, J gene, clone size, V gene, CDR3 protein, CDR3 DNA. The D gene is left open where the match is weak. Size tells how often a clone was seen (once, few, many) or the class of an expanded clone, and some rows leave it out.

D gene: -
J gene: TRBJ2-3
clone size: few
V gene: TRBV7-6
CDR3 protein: CASSAQRTDTQYF
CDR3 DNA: TGTGCCAGCAGCGCCCAGAGGACAGATACGCAGTATTTT

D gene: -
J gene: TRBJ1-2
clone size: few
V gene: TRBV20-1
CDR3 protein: CSARDTDRAWYGYTF
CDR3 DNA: TGCAGTGCTAGAGATACGGACAGAGCATGGTATGGCTACACCTTC

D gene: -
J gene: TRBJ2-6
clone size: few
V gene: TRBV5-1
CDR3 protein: CASSLVFGGPPVLTF
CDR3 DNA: TGCGCCAGCAGCTTGGTTTTCGGGGGCCCCCCGGTCCTGACTTTC

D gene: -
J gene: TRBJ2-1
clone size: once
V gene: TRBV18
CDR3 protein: CASSPEYSYNEQFF
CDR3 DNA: TGTGCCAGCTCACCCGAATATTCCTACAATGAGCAGTTCTTC

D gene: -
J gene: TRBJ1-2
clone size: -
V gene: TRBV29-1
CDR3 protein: CSVEVMGGVYGYTF
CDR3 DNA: TGCAGCGTTGAAGTTATGGGGGGGGTATATGGCTACACCTTC

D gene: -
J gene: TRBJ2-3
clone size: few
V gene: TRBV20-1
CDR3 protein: CSALHPDTQYF
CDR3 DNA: TGCAGTGCCCTACATCCAGATACGCAGTATTTT

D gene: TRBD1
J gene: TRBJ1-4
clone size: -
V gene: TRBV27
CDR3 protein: CASRQGREKLFF
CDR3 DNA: TGTGCCTCCAGACAGGGTCGGGAAAAACTGTTTTTT

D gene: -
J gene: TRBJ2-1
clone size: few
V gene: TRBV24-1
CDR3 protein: CATQKGISYNEQFF
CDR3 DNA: TGTGCCACGCAGAAGGGTATCTCCTACAATGAGCAGTTCTTC

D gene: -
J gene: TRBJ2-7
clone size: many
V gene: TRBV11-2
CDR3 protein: CASSRTRNEQYF
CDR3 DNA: TGTGCCAGCAGCCGAACTAGAAACGAGCAGTACTTC

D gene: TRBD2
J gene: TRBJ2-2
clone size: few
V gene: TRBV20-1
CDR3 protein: CSASGLAGISGELFF
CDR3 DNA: TGCAGTGCTAGCGGACTAGCGGGAATCTCCGGGGAGCTGTTTTTT

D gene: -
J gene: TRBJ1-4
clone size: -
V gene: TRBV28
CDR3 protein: CASSALDPNLQTNEKLFF
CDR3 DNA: TGTGCCAGCAGTGCCTTGGACCCGAATCTGCAAACTAATGAAAAACTGTTTTTT

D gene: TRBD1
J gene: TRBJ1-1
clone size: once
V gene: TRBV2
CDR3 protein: CASSGGQGGNTEAFF
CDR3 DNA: TGTGCCAGCAGTGGGGGACAGGGAGGGAACACTGAAGCTTTCTTT

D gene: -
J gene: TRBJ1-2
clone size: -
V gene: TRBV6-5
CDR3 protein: CASRLRGGYTF
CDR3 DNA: TGTGCCAGCAGACTTCGGGGTGGCTACACCTTC

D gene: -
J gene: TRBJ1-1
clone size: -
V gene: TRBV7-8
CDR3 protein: CASSLAWGGTEAFF
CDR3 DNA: TGTGCCAGCAGCTTAGCGTGGGGGGGCACTGAAGCTTTCTTT

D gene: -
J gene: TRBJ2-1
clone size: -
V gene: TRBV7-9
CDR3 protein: CASSHREQFF
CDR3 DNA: TGTGCCAGCAGCCATAGGGAACAGTTCTTC

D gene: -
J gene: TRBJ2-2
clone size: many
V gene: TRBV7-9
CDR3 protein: CASSLNRQTGELFF
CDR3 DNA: TGTGCCAGCAGCTTAAACAGACAGACTGGGGAGCTGTTTTTT

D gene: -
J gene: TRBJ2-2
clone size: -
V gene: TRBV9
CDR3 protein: CASSVGGSSGELFF
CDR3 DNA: TGTGCCAGCAGCGTAGGGGGGTCGTCCGGGGAGCTGTTTTTT

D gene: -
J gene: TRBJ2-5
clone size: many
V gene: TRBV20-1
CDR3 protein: CSGGGPGHEQETQYF
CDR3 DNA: TGCAGTGGGGGTGGGCCGGGACATGAGCAAGAGACCCAGTACTTC

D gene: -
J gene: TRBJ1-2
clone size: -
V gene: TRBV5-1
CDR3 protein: CASSSLVSTSSNGYTF
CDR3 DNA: TGCGCCAGCAGCTCACTCGTTTCGACATCTTCTAATGGCTACACCTTC

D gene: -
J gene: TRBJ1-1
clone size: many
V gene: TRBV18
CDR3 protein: CASSPYGSQGTEAFF
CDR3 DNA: TGTGCCAGCTCACCATACGGATCTCAGGGCACTGAAGCTTTCTTT

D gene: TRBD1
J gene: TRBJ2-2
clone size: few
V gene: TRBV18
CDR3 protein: CASSHWDRGTGELFF
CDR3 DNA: TGTGCCAGCTCTCATTGGGACAGAGGCACCGGGGAGCTGTTTTTT

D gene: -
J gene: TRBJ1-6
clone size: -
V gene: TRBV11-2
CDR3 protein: CASSFRGNSPLHF
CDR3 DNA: TGTGCCAGCAGCTTCCGGGGTAATTCACCCCTCCACTTT

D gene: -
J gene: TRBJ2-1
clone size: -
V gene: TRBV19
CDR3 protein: CASNPGHLSSYNEQFF
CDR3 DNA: TGTGCCAGTAACCCGGGACATCTGAGCTCCTACAATGAGCAGTTCTTC

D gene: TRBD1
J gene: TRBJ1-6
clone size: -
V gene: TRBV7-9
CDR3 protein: CASSLMGQNSPLHF
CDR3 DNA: TGTGCCAGCAGCTTAATGGGACAGAATTCACCCCTCCACTTT

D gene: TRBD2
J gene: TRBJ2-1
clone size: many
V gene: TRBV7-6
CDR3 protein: CASSLYPTSTYNEQFF
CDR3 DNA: TGTGCCAGCAGCTTATACCCGACTAGCACGTACAATGAGCAGTTCTTC

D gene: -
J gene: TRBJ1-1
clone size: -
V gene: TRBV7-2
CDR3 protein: CASSFDNGLTEAFF
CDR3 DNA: TGTGCCAGCAGCTTTGATAACGGTTTGACTGAAGCTTTCTTT

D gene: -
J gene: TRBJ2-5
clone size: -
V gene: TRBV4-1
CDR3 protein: CASSQDQGGAETQYF
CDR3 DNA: TGCGCCAGCAGCCAAGATCAGGGCGGGGCGGAGACCCAGTACTTC